This is a list of T cell receptor beta chains from one sample in a study of cytomegalovirus exposure and HLA in healthy donors. Generated by immunoSEQ multiplex PCR, the TCRdb table keeps only in-frame clones and is missing some. The sample records 190,000 or so clones, 80% to 85% being singletons. Sequences were obtained from PBMCs. These receptor sequences come from a woman between 18 and 30 years old in good health and CMV-seropositive. The CDR3 runs from the conserved cysteine through the conserved F or W. The D gene is left open where the match is weak. Clone size, where shown, is once, few, many, or a class for clones that have expanded.

CDR3 protein,CDR3 DNA,D gene,V gene,J gene,clone size
CASSVTGPSYEQYF,TGTGCCAGCAGTGTGACAGGTCCCTCCTACGAGCAGTACTTC,.,TRBV6-1,TRBJ2-7,.
CASSPGQGLMNTEAFF,TGTGCCAGCAGCCCGGGACAGGGCCTAATGAACACTGAAGCTTTCTTT,TRBD1,TRBV4-2,TRBJ1-1,.
CASSEAGYTAYEQYF,TGCGCCAGCAGTGAGGCGGGGTATACAGCCTACGAGCAGTACTTC,.,TRBV10-1,TRBJ2-7,.
CASSWRNEQFF,TGTGCCAGCAGCTGGCGGAATGAGCAGTTCTTC,.,TRBV5-6,TRBJ2-1,few
CASSTSGTGGHEQYF,TGTGCCAGCAGCACCTCCGGGACAGGGGGCCACGAGCAGTACTTC,TRBD1,TRBV7-3,TRBJ2-7,.
CASSIPGQRSPPNTGELFF,TGTGCCAGCAGCATCCCGGGACAAAGAAGCCCACCGAACACCGGGGAGCTGTTTTTT,.,TRBV7-9,TRBJ2-2,.
CASSLAGLSYEQYF,TGTGCCAGCAGCTTAGCGGGGCTTTCCTACGAGCAGTACTTC,.,TRBV7-8,TRBJ2-7,once
CASSTDRGSTDTQYF,TGTGCCAGCAGCACCGACAGGGGTAGCACAGATACGCAGTATTTT,TRBD1,TRBV11-2,TRBJ2-3,few
CASSFSGQGVNYGYTF,TGCGCCAGCAGCTTCTCGGGACAGGGTGTTAACTATGGCTACACCTTC,TRBD1,TRBV4-1,TRBJ1-2,once
CASSLDRGDTQYF,TGCGCCAGCAGCTTAGACAGGGGAGATACGCAGTATTTT,TRBD1,TRBV5-1,TRBJ2-3,.
CASSLAGGANVLTF,TGTGCCAGCAGCTTAGCCGGGGGGGCCAACGTCCTGACTTTC,.,TRBV7-6,TRBJ2-6,.
CASSEDRPGESPLHF,TGTGCCAGCAGTGAAGACAGGCCGGGGGAATCACCCCTCCACTTT,.,TRBV2,TRBJ1-6,few
CASTPQGLAGQDTQYF,TGCGCCAGCACTCCCCAAGGACTAGCGGGGCAAGATACGCAGTATTTT,TRBD2,TRBV10-2,TRBJ2-3,.
CASSSQPTGTGKGETQYF,TGCGCCAGCAGCTCCCAGCCCACCGGGACAGGGAAGGGGGAGACCCAGTACTTC,TRBD1,TRBV5-1,TRBJ2-5,.
CASSYRTSGGYEQYF,TGTGCCAGCAGTTACCGGACTAGCGGGGGGTACGAGCAGTACTTC,TRBD2,TRBV6-6,TRBJ2-7,many
CASRTTGGEGYTF,TGTGCCAGTAGGACGACAGGGGGGGAAGGCTACACCTTC,TRBD1,TRBV19,TRBJ1-2,.
CASSLGQGAKFEQYF,TGTGCCAGCTCCCTTGGACAGGGGGCAAAGTTCGAGCAGTACTTC,TRBD1,TRBV18,TRBJ2-7,.
CASSAGAGGSETQYF,TGTGCCAGCAGTGCGGGGGCAGGGGGTTCCGAGACCCAGTACTTC,.,TRBV6-1,TRBJ2-5,once
CASSLDRSTDTQYF,TGCGCCAGCAGCTTGGACAGGAGCACAGATACGCAGTATTTT,.,TRBV5-1,TRBJ2-3,.
CASRTGSGLTF,TGTGCCAGCAGAACAGGGTCGGGCCTGACTTTC,.,TRBV6-6,TRBJ2-6,large
CASSPTTTDRENTGELFF,TGTGCCAGCAGTCCAACCACCACGGACAGGGAAAACACCGGGGAGCTGTTTTTT,TRBD1,TRBV6-4,TRBJ2-2,once
CASSEMGTETYEQYF,TGTGCCAGCAGCGAAATGGGTACAGAAACCTACGAGCAGTACTTC,.,TRBV14,TRBJ2-7,.
CASRPTSGGLLDTQYF,TGTGCCAGCAGACCGACTAGCGGGGGCCTTCTAGATACGCAGTATTTT,TRBD2,TRBV9,TRBJ2-3,.
CAISDLGRGQGGYTF,TGTGCCATCAGTGACCTAGGCAGGGGGCAAGGAGGCTACACCTTC,TRBD1,TRBV10-3,TRBJ1-2,.
CASSRAPSSYNSPLHF,TGTGCCAGCTCACGCGCCCCGAGCTCCTATAATTCACCCCTCCACTTT,.,TRBV18,TRBJ1-6,.
CASSSDRGNGRETQYF,TGTGCCAGCAGCTCCGACAGGGGTAATGGGCGGGAGACCCAGTACTTC,TRBD1,TRBV5-4,TRBJ2-5,.
CASSVDPQGGGGASGELFF,TGTGCCAGCAGCGTAGACCCCCAAGGCGGCGGGGGGGCGAGCGGGGAGCTGTTTTTT,TRBD2,TRBV9,TRBJ2-2,.
CASSQSSNPYGYTF,TGCGCCAGCAGCCAGTCCTCCAACCCTTATGGCTACACCTTC,.,TRBV5-1,TRBJ1-2,.
CASTRSGGSTDTQYF,TGTGCCAGCACCCGCAGCGGGGGGAGCACAGATACGCAGTATTTT,TRBD2,TRBV5-6,TRBJ2-3,.
CASRDGTGNGYTF,TGTGCCAGCAGAGACGGGACAGGGAATGGCTACACCTTC,TRBD1,TRBV6-5,TRBJ1-2,.
CSVERQVTEAFF,TGCAGCGTTGAAAGGCAGGTCACTGAAGCTTTCTTT,.,TRBV29-1,TRBJ1-1,.
CARSQNIVSGYRQPQHF,TGTGCCAGAAGCCAGAATATCGTTTCGGGATATCGTCAGCCCCAGCATTTT,.,TRBV5-3,TRBJ1-5,.
CASSGVGLAGNEQYF,TGTGCCAGCTCAGGGGTGGGACTAGCGGGCAACGAGCAGTACTTC,TRBD2,TRBV18,TRBJ2-7,.
CASSLVWRQPNTEAFF,TGTGCCAGCAGCTTGGTTTGGCGGCAGCCGAACACTGAAGCTTTCTTT,.,TRBV5-6,TRBJ1-1,.
CASSPDFRDRLSSSSPLHF,TGTGCCAGTAGTCCGGACTTCCGAGACAGGCTTAGTTCGAGTTCACCCCTCCACTTT,.,TRBV19,TRBJ1-6,.
CASSVAPGTRDVAGELFF,TGTGCCAGCAGCGTAGCTCCTGGGACACGGGACGTCGCCGGGGAGCTGTTTTTT,.,TRBV9,TRBJ2-2,.
CASSSGGAGGFHEQYF,TGTGCCAGTAGTAGCGGGGGGGCCGGCGGGTTCCACGAGCAGTACTTC,TRBD2,TRBV19,TRBJ2-7,.
CASSLSSYNEQFF,TGCGCCAGCAGCTTGTCTTCCTACAATGAGCAGTTCTTC,.,TRBV5-1,TRBJ2-1,.
CASRPYPGANTEAFF,TGTGCCAGCAGACCTTATCCAGGGGCGAACACTGAAGCTTTCTTT,.,TRBV27,TRBJ1-1,.
CASTLGGRVYNEQFF,TGTGCCAGCACACTCGGGGGGAGAGTCTACAATGAGCAGTTCTTC,TRBD2,TRBV28,TRBJ2-1,many
CASSIGLAGGYNEQFF,TGTGCCAGCAGTATCGGACTAGCGGGGGGCTACAATGAGCAGTTCTTC,TRBD2,TRBV27,TRBJ2-1,.
CASSAAVGRGTGNSPLHF,TGTGCCAGCAGCGCGGCGGTGGGTCGGGGGACAGGTAATTCACCCCTCCACTTT,TRBD1,TRBV5-8,TRBJ1-6,.
CASSQGVRVRESPVANYGYTF,TGCGCCAGCAGCCAAGGGGTGAGAGTAAGGGAGTCCCCGGTAGCTAACTATGGCTACACCTTC,.,TRBV4-3,TRBJ1-2,.
CASTRGQGTDTQYF,TGTGCCAGCACGCGGGGCCAGGGCACAGATACGCAGTATTTT,.,TRBV25-1,TRBJ2-3,.
CASSPSTGGPTDTQYF,TGTGCCAGCAGCCCCTCCACGGGGGGGCCAACAGATACGCAGTATTTT,TRBD2,TRBV9,TRBJ2-3,.
CASREQGVLGTEAFF,TGTGCCAGCAGGGAACAGGGGGTGTTGGGCACTGAAGCTTTCTTT,TRBD1,TRBV6-1,TRBJ1-1,.
CASIYEGFRDTEAFF,TGTGCCAGCATATATGAGGGATTTCGCGACACTGAAGCTTTCTTT,.,TRBV6-1,TRBJ1-1,.
CASSLSSHTGELFF,TGTGCCAGCAGTTTATCATCCCACACCGGGGAGCTGTTTTTT,.,TRBV28,TRBJ2-2,few
CASSERTGRFPGELFF,TGTGCCAGCAGTGAAAGGACAGGGAGGTTTCCCGGGGAGCTGTTTTTT,TRBD1,TRBV6-1,TRBJ2-2,once
CASRPSGATGELFF,TGCGCCAGCAGACCCTCTGGGGCCACCGGGGAGCTGTTTTTT,.,TRBV10-1,TRBJ2-2,.
CSVGTGAGEKLFF,TGCAGCGTGGGGACTGGGGCTGGAGAAAAACTGTTTTTT,.,TRBV29-1,TRBJ1-4,.
CASSGPGQVKSPLHF,TGTGCCAGCAGCGGGCCGGGACAGGTCAAATCACCCCTCCACTTT,TRBD1,TRBV7-8,TRBJ1-6,.
CASTLGVTSGVVDTQYF,TGTGCCAGTACCTTAGGGGTAACTAGCGGGGTTGTGGATACGCAGTATTTT,TRBD2,TRBV19,TRBJ2-3,.
CASKRTGNMDTEAFF,TGTGCCAGCAAAAGGACAGGGAATATGGACACTGAAGCTTTCTTT,TRBD1,TRBV6-1,TRBJ1-1,.